The 17 T cell receptor beta chains presented below share a single source sample, sequenced in a study of regulatory T cells in long-lasting Graves disease. Building the TCR beta libraries relied on iRepertoire HTBI primers, and CDR3 regions underwent Arm-PCR. TCRdb itself ran the multiplex PCR reads through MiXCR, one entry per CDR3 protein. The table records 600,000 to 800,000 distinct CDR3 sequences, about 30% of them present only once. The time point was: persistent/refractory GD, antithyroid drugs over 5 years with positive TRAb. RNA isolated from PBMCs was used to make the TCR library. The material sequenced was peripheral blood mononuclear cells (PBMCs), taken when the disease was refractory, from a patient treated with antithyroid drugs. The receptor set was obtained from a female donor with Graves disease.

This clonotype was found many times. The chain couples TRBV28 to TRBJ1-1; TRBD1 aligns across 10 bases. This CDR3 spans 15 amino acids. V lost 6 bases, J lost 2 bases, and 6 bases stayed unmatched. CDR1 and CDR2 (germline): MDHEN, SYDVKM. The DNA for the CDR3 is TGTGCCAGCAGGGGACAGGGGAGGATCAACACTGAAGCTTTCTTT. Translation: CASRGQGRINTEAFF.

This clonotype came up a few times. The gene calls are TRBV19 and TRBJ2-3, with 7 bases that match TRBD1. The CDR3 totals 17 residues. Germline loops: CDR1 LNHDA, CDR2 SQIVND (reference sequence). V lost 1 base and J lost 1; bases outside the gene matches: 8. CDR3 in DNA: TGTGCCAGTAGTATAGGGTTGAGGGGGCGAGGCACAGATACGCAGTATTTT. Residues: CASSIGLRGRGTDTQYF.

The J gene is TRBJ2-7, the V gene TRBV4-1; TRBD2 agrees at 7 bases. V was clipped by 5 bases and J by 4 bases; unmatched bases: 11. The germline V gene encodes CDR1 MGHRA and CDR2 YSYEKL. The CDR3 runs 15 residues. The chain's CDR3 is CASSALAEGLYEQYF. The CDR3 region has the DNA TGCGCCAGCAGCGCTCTAGCGGAGGGTCTGTACGAGCAGTACTTC.

In its sample, this clonotype was seen a few times. The chain couples TRBV30 to TRBJ1-5; no clear D gene. Per the germline V gene, CDR1 is GTSNPN and CDR2 is SVGIG (reference sequence). Trimming removed 2 bases at V and 1 base at J, with 12 bases between. The CDR3 extends over 15 amino acids. The CDR3 here is CAWSRTPTSNQPQHF. CDR3 in DNA: TGTGCCTGGAGTAGAACCCCCACAAGCAATCAGCCCCAGCATTTT.

The table lists this clonotype with a few counts. The V call is TRBV12-5, the J call TRBJ1-1; no clear D gene. CDR1 and CDR2 from the germline V gene are LGHNT and FRNRAP. Between the trimmed V and J ends, which lost 5 bases and 8 bases, there was a span of 9 bases. This CDR3 has 11 residues. The CDR3 loop reads CASGPEVEAFF. The CDR3 DNA is TGTGCTAGTGGTCCGGAGGTCGAAGCTTTCTTT.

The chain links TRBV5-1 to TRBJ2-7, with 7 bases fitting TRBD1. CDR3 length: 15 amino acids. From germline, CDR1 is SGHRS and CDR2 YFSETQ. The J segment lost 6 bases and the V segment lost 0 bases, leaving 9 bases of the junction unmatched. The DNA of the CDR3 is TGCGCCAGCAGCTTGGCCGCCAGGGGGTCCGCCGAGCAGTACTTC. Translated, it gives CASSLAARGSAEQYF.

This chain joins TRBV30 and TRBJ2-5; D may be TRBD1 (5 bases). Trimming took 3 bases from V and 1 from J, leaving 15 bases between them. Germline assignment: CDR1 GTSNPN and CDR2 SVGIG (reference sequence). CDR3 length equals 15 residues. Written as DNA, the CDR3 is TGTGCCTGGAGCCTGGGGCCGCTAGGCCAAGAGACCCAGTACTTC. Protein sequence: CAWSLGPLGQETQYF. Full variable domain (outside the CDR3, taken from reference TRBV30 and TRBJ2-5): SQTIHQWPATLVQPVGSPLSLECTVEGTSNPNLYWYRQAAGRGLQLLFYSVGIGQISSEVPQNLSASRPQDRQFILSSKKLLLSDSGFYLCAWSLGPLGQETQYFGPGTRLLVL.

This clonotype showed up many times. The chain carries TRBV11-2 and TRBJ1-1, with no clear D. The germline V gene encodes CDR1 SGHAT and CDR2 FQNNGV. V lost 5 bases and J 4 bases, leaving 8 bases between the germline ends. This CDR3 spans 12 amino acids. This CDR3 reads CASSPPFTEAFF. CDR3 nucleotides: TGTGCCAGCAGCCCCCCCTTCACTGAAGCTTTCTTT. The full variable domain, rest sourced from reference TRBV11-2 and TRBJ1-1, is EAGVAQSPRYKIIEKRQSVAFWCNPISGHATLYWYQQILGQGPKLLIQFQNNGVVDDSQLPKDRFSAERLKGVDSTLKIQPAKLEDSAVYLCASSPPFTEAFFGQGTRLTVV.

A note on this clonotype: Being one base from a much bigger clone, this may be a read error. The genes are TRBV11-2 and TRBJ2-7, with 8 nucleotides matching TRBD1. CDR1 and CDR2 from the germline V gene are SGHAT and FQNNGV. The CDR3 is made up of 12 amino acids. The CDR3 loop reads CAGSWTGLEQYF. CDR3 DNA sequence: TGTGCCGGCAGCTGGACAGGGCTCGAGCAGTACTTC.

The rearrangement links TRBV24-1 to TRBJ1-1; 10 positions match TRBD1. This CDR3 is 18 amino acids long. V shed 9 bases and J 1 base; nucleotides not matched to a gene: 16. Per germline, CDR1 KGHDR and CDR2 SFDVKD. The CDR3 coding sequence is TGTGCCACCCAACCTGGGAGAGACAGGGGGCTGGGGAACACTGAAGCTTTCTTT. Protein product: CATQPGRDRGLGNTEAFF.

In this sample, this clonotype turned up many times. The V call is TRBV2, the J call TRBJ2-5; D possibly corresponds to TRBD1 (5 bases). The CDR3 sequence is 13 residues long. Per the germline V gene, CDR1 is SNHLY and CDR2 is FYNNEI. The V end lost 8 bases, the J end lost 4 bases, and 14 bases lay between the germline ends. Here the CDR3 DNA reads TGTGCCAGCGGAAAGACAGAGCGAGAGACCCAGTACTTC. It translates to CASGKTERETQYF. Using reference TRBV2 and TRBJ2-5 for the parts outside the CDR3, the full variable domain is EPEVTQTPSHQVTQMGQEVILRCVPISNHLYFYWYRQILGQKVEFLVSFYNNEISEKSEIFDDQFSVERPDGSNFTLKIRSTKLEDSAMYFCASGKTERETQYFGPGTRLLVL.

This clonotype showed up just a few times. V gene TRBV7-3 combines with J gene TRBJ2-2; 7 nucleotides match TRBD2. Trimming cost V 1 base and J 3 bases; bases outside gene matches: 8. CDR1 is SGHTA and CDR2 is FQGTGA in the germline V gene. The CDR3 sequence is 17 residues long. CDR3 amino acids: CASSLKGLADYTGELFF. The CDR3 coding sequence is TGTGCCAGCAGCTTAAAGGGCCTAGCGGACTACACCGGGGAGCTGTTTTTT.

Note on this clonotype: A much larger clone differs from this one at a single base, so this may be a read error. Given the absence of the conserved phenylalanine or tryptophan at the CDR3 end, a read error is likely. This chain links TRBV6-1 with TRBJ1-1; no reliable D call. Trimming took 6 bases from V and 6 from J, leaving 17 bases between them. Germline V gene lookup returns CDR1 MNHNS and CDR2 SASEGT. The CDR3 runs to 14 residues. The CDR3 DNA reads as TGTGCCAGCAGAGTGCTCACATGGACCTCTGAAGCTTTCGTT. This translates into CASRVLTWTSEAFV.

The rearrangement uses TRBV6-1 and TRBJ1-2; a weak D match, TRBD1 (6 bases). This CDR3 has 13 amino acids. Germline-derived CDR1 and CDR2 are MNHNS and SASEGT. Trimming stripped 2 bases from V and 5 bases from J, with 9 bases between. In DNA form, the CDR3 reads TGTGCCAGCAGTGAACAGGGGAAGTATGGCTACACCTTC. Its translation: CASSEQGKYGYTF.

The chain has TRBV6-1 and TRBJ1-1, with TRBD1 matching 10 bases. Germline lookup yields CDR1 MNHNS and CDR2 SASEGT. The CDR3 totals 16 residues. The trim removed 6 bases at V and 4 bases at J, leaving 11 bases unmatched. CDR3 residues: CASSTGQGGWSTEAFF. The CDR3 DNA reads as TGTGCCAGCAGCACCGGACAGGGGGGATGGAGCACTGAAGCTTTCTTT.

This chain links TRBV20-1 with TRBJ2-4; D is perhaps TRBD2 (6 bases). CDR3 length equals 11 residues. The ends were cut back, 2 bases at V and 8 bases at J, with 7 bases in the middle. CDR1 is DFQATT, CDR2 SNEGSKA, per germline (reference sequence). In DNA, the CDR3 is TGCAGTGCTAGACTAGCGCACATTCAGTACTTC. Translation gives CSARLAHIQYF.

The V gene is TRBV7-9, the J gene TRBJ2-7; possibly TRBD1 for D (5 bases). V lost 8 bases and J 3 bases, leaving 20 bases between the germline ends. The CDR3 covers 15 residues. Per the germline V gene, CDR1 is SEHNR and CDR2 is FQNEAQ (reference sequence). DNA of the CDR3: TGTGCCAGCCATGAAGACAGCCCCCCGGGCTACGAGCAGTACTTC. Translating it yields CASHEDSPPGYEQYF.